This T cell receptor (beta chain) appears in the sequencing data of a study of cytomegalovirus exposure and HLA in healthy donors. At the level of the study: For the approximately 400 genotyped donors, roughly 80% fell within the Caucasian-associated ancestry cluster.

Trimming stripped 5 bases from V and 3 bases from J, with 17 bases between. The CDR3 contains 15 residues. In germline, CDR1 is SGHTA, CDR2 FQGNSA. This clone was seen once. PCR amplification relied on 60 Vbeta primers (plus 13 Jbeta primers). Repertoires were generated with immunoSEQ multiplex PCR, while TCRdb's copy carries only in-frame clones and drops some. The sample shows 150,000 or so clones, almost 80% of them seen only once. The material sequenced was PBMCs. This clonotype originated in a woman aged 50 to 60 in good health and CMV-seropositive. The chain has TRBV7-2 and TRBJ2-7; the D gene is possibly TRBD1 (5 bases). For the CDR3, the DNA is TGTGCCAGCAGCGCCGAGGCGACAGTGTTCTACGAGCAGTACTTC. This sequence encodes CASSAEATVFYEQYF.